The source of this TCR beta chain is a study of blood T cell repertoires in COVID-19. Germline CDR1 and CDR2: SGHNT and YENEEA. The V and J ends lost 5 bases and 5 bases respectively, with 13 bases between them. The CDR3 runs to 14 residues. Participants were placed into cohorts based on the clinical history they reported. Profiling relied on immunoSEQ multiplex PCR, and the TCRdb table lists in-frame clones only, not all of them. Here the sample spans a few hundred thousand clones, approximately 85% being singletons. The gene calls are TRBV11-3 and TRBJ2-1, with D perhaps matching TRBD1 (5 bases). This receptor was obtained from a man aged 25-45 years who had recovered from COVID-19. Specimen: PBMCs or T cells enriched from blood (not recorded which). The CDR3 DNA reads as TGTGCCAGCAGCAAAGGGGCAGGGAACAATGAGCAGTTCTTC. It codes for CASSKGAGNNEQFF.